A selection of T cell receptor beta chains follows, all from one sample in a study of control samples from healthy donors and cancer patients. TCRdb's table, derived via immunoSEQ multiplex PCR, lists solely in-frame clones and lacks some. The data contain about 180,000 clones, around nine tenths of them singletons. Material for sequencing was blood. Every receptor here comes from a man younger than 45 in good health. The CDR3 runs from the conserved cysteine through the conserved F or W. Fields, in order: CDR3 protein, CDR3 DNA, J gene, clone size, V gene, D gene. The D gene is left open where the match is weak. Clone size is shown for a subset of rows, as once, few, many or a class of expanded clone.

CDR3: CASSRDRSYEQYF
DNA: TGTGCCAGCAGCCGGGACAGGTCCTACGAGCAGTACTTC
J: TRBJ2-7
size: NA
V: TRBV7-2
D: TRBD1

CDR3: CASSDSYEQYF
DNA: TGTGCCAGCAGTGATAGTTACGAGCAGTACTTC
J: TRBJ2-7
size: NA
V: TRBV2
D: NA

CDR3: CASSLDGGRAADTQYF
DNA: TGCGCCAGCAGCTTGGACGGCGGGAGGGCCGCAGATACGCAGTATTTT
J: TRBJ2-3
size: once
V: TRBV5-1
D: TRBD2

CDR3: CASSPAFGTSGRVYNEQFF
DNA: TGTGCCAGCAGTCCCGCCTTCGGGACTAGCGGGAGGGTCTACAATGAGCAGTTCTTC
J: TRBJ2-1
size: NA
V: TRBV28
D: TRBD2

CDR3: CASSGQQRGKNEQFF
DNA: TGCGCCAGCAGTGGACAACAGCGGGGGAAGAACGAGCAGTTCTTC
J: TRBJ2-1
size: NA
V: TRBV10-2
D: TRBD2

CDR3: CASSRGGEQFF
DNA: TGTGCCAGCAGTCGAGGGGGTGAGCAGTTCTTC
J: TRBJ2-1
size: NA
V: TRBV11-2
D: NA

CDR3: CASSPTRNEQFF
DNA: TGTGCCAGCAGCCCGACTCGCAATGAGCAGTTCTTC
J: TRBJ2-1
size: NA
V: TRBV28
D: NA

CDR3: CASSSSGARTEAFF
DNA: TGCGCCAGCAGCTCCTCGGGGGCGAGGACTGAAGCTTTCTTT
J: TRBJ1-1
size: few
V: TRBV5-1
D: NA

CDR3: CAWRDYSNQPQHF
DNA: TGTGCCTGGAGGGATTATAGCAATCAGCCCCAGCATTTT
J: TRBJ1-5
size: NA
V: TRBV30
D: NA

CDR3: CASSVGGADNSPLHF
DNA: TGTGCCAGCAGCGTAGGGGGGGCAGATAATTCACCCCTCCACTTT
J: TRBJ1-6
size: NA
V: TRBV9
D: NA

CDR3: CASSFSTTEAFF
DNA: TGTGCCAGCAGCTTCAGCACCACTGAAGCTTTCTTT
J: TRBJ1-1
size: NA
V: TRBV5-5
D: NA

CDR3: CASSDRRGTKNIQYF
DNA: TGTGCCAGCAGTGACCGGCGGGGGACCAAAAACATTCAGTACTTC
J: TRBJ2-4
size: NA
V: TRBV25-1
D: TRBD2

CDR3: CASNELRSGGYTF
DNA: TGTGCCAGCAATGAACTCCGTTCGGGCGGCTACACCTTC
J: TRBJ1-2
size: few
V: TRBV2
D: NA

CDR3: CATPGIYPNYGYTF
DNA: TGTGCCACCCCCGGAATCTACCCGAACTATGGCTACACCTTC
J: TRBJ1-2
size: NA
V: TRBV2
D: NA

CDR3: CASSFRTGLAVEQYF
DNA: TGTGCCAGCAGTTTTCGAACCGGGCTAGCGGTCGAGCAGTACTTC
J: TRBJ2-7
size: NA
V: TRBV27
D: TRBD2

CDR3: CASSEGQETPQETQYF
DNA: TGTGCCAGCAGTGAAGGGCAAGAGACACCACAAGAGACCCAGTACTTC
J: TRBJ2-5
size: once
V: TRBV2
D: NA

CDR3: CASRNRGSHEQYF
DNA: TGTGCCAGCAGAAACAGGGGTTCCCACGAGCAGTACTTC
J: TRBJ2-7
size: NA
V: TRBV27
D: TRBD1

CDR3: CAWSGASGITDTQYF
DNA: TGTGCCTGGAGTGGAGCTAGCGGGATCACAGATACGCAGTATTTT
J: TRBJ2-3
size: NA
V: TRBV30
D: TRBD2

CDR3: CAWRGDHEGPQHF
DNA: TGTGCCTGGAGGGGGGACCACGAGGGGCCCCAGCATTTT
J: TRBJ1-5
size: once
V: TRBV30
D: NA

CDR3: CASSLGAGTNYGYTF
DNA: TGTGCCAGCAGCTTGGGAGCTGGGACAAACTATGGCTACACCTTC
J: TRBJ1-2
size: NA
V: TRBV5-8
D: NA

CDR3: CSAGAGGGETQYF
DNA: TGCAGCGCAGGGGCAGGGGGTGGGGAGACCCAGTACTTC
J: TRBJ2-5
size: few
V: TRBV29-1
D: TRBD1